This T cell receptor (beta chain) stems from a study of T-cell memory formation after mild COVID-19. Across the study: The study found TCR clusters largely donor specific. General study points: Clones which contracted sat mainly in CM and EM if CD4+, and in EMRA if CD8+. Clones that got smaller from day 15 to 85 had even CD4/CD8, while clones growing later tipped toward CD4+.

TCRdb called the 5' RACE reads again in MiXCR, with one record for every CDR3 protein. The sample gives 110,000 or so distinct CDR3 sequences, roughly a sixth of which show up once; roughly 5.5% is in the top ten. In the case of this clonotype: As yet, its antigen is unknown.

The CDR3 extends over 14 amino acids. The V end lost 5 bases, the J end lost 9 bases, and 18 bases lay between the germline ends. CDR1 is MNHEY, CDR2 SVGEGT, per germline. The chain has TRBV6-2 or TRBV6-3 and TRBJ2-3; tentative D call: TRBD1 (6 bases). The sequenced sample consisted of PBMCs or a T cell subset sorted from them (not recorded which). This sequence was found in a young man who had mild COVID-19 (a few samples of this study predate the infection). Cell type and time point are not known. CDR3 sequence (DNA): TGTGCCAGCAGTATCACTGTTAGGGACACCACGCAGTATTTT. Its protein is CASSITVRDTTQYF.